The 28 T cell receptor beta chains given below trace back to one sample, sequenced in a study of T cells in localized non-small cell lung cancer. This table comes from immunoSEQ multiplex PCR, and its TCRdb copy is limited to in-frame clones, with some not included. The table includes about 2,800 clones, approximately 25% detected once. The source material was lung tumor tissue, sampled before any cancer treatment. The receptors were gathered from a female donor older than 55 with stage III lung adenocarcinoma.

In this sample, this clone turned up once. The chain employs TRBV19 and TRBJ2-7, with 12 bases fitting TRBD2. V lost 7 bases, J lost 3 bases, and 4 bases stayed unmatched. CDR1 and CDR2 (germline): LNHDA, SQIVND (reference sequence). The CDR3 covers 14 residues. The DNA of the CDR3 is TGTGCCAGTAAGACTAGCGGGAGCCACTACGAGCAGTACTTC. Its protein product is CASKTSGSHYEQYF.

The rearrangement uses TRBV9 and TRBJ2-3, with D uncertain. The V end lost 1 base, the J end lost 0 bases, and 6 bases lay between the germline ends. Germline V gene lookup returns CDR1 SGDLS and CDR2 YYNGEE. The CDR3 totals 14 residues. CDR3 DNA sequence: TGTGCCAGCAGCGTATCCGGGAGCACAGATACGCAGTATTTT. Translating it yields CASSVSGSTDTQYF.

The table lists this clone with a count of one. The V and J genes are TRBV1 and TRBJ1-4. TRBV1 has pseudogene status. This CDR3 region has 12 residues. CDR3 in DNA: TGCGCCAGCAGCCCCCCGGGTGAAAAACTGTTTTTT. It is translated as CASSPPGEKLFF.

The J gene is TRBJ2-3, the V gene TRBV28, with D unresolved. CDR3 length: 13 amino acids. The germline V and J ends were trimmed by 6 bases and 0 bases, with 7 bases remaining between them. In germline, CDR1 is MDHEN, CDR2 SYDVKM. In DNA form, the CDR3 reads TGTGCCAGCAGGGTCAGAAGCACAGATACGCAGTATTTT. Residues: CASRVRSTDTQYF. Together with reference TRBV28 and TRBJ2-3, the CDR3 gives the full variable domain: DVKVTQSSRYLVKRTGEKVFLECVQDMDHENMFWYRQDPGLGLRLIYFSYDVKMKEKGDIPEGYSVSREKKERFSLILESASTNQTSMYLCASRVRSTDTQYFGPGTRLTVL.

The V gene is TRBV7-5, the J gene TRBJ2-1; TRBD2 reflects the table's D call only, with no check against the DNA. TRBV7-5 is given as a pseudogene. This CDR3 region has 16 residues. DNA for the CDR3: TGTGCCAGCAGCTTAAGAGGGCTAGCGGGAGGGTATGAGCAGTTCTTC. Translation gives CASSLRGLAGGYEQFF.

This clone counts as medium-sized. The chain uses TRBV30 and TRBJ1-3, with TRBD1 matching 9 bases. This CDR3 comprises 13 residues. In germline, CDR1 is GTSNPN, CDR2 SVGIG (reference sequence). The V gene end was trimmed by 5 bases and the J gene end by 1 base; junction bases not matched to a gene: 0. CDR3 sequence: CAWGTGSGNTIYF. The CDR3 region has the DNA TGTGCCTGGGGGACAGGGTCTGGAAACACCATATATTTT. Variable domain in full (rest from reference TRBV30 and TRBJ1-3): SQTIHQWPATLVQPVGSPLSLECTVEGTSNPNLYWYRQAAGRGLQLLFYSVGIGQISSEVPQNLSASRPQDRQFILSSKKLLLSDSGFYLCAWGTGSGNTIYFGEGSWLTVV.

This clone has more than one count but fewer than ten. The rearrangement joins TRBV14 to TRBJ2-5; 8 bases line up with TRBD2. CDR3 size: 18 residues. CDR1 is SGHDN and CDR2 is FVKESK in the germline V gene. Trimming cost V 1 base and J 4 bases; bases outside gene matches: 14. The CDR3 DNA reads TGTGCCAGCAGCCAAGGAAAGATTAGCGGGATAGCCGGAGAGACCCAGTACTTC. Its protein product is CASSQGKISGIAGETQYF.

This clone is medium-sized in the sample. The chain has TRBV6-8 and TRBJ2-1, with D uncertain. The CDR3 has 14 amino acids. Trimming stripped 5 bases from V and 2 bases from J, with 10 bases between. Germline V gene lookup returns CDR1 MNHGY and CDR2 SAAAGT. CDR3 bases: TGTGCCAGCAGTCCAACCCCCACCTACAATGAGCAGTTCTTC. It encodes CASSPTPTYNEQFF.

This clone occurred a few times. The chain uses TRBV19 and TRBJ1-4; TRBD1 aligns across 8 bases. J lost 8 bases, V lost 8 bases, and 10 bases had no gene match. Germline V gene sequence: CDR1 LNHDA, CDR2 SQIVND (reference sequence). This CDR3 is 14 amino acids long. The CDR3 DNA follows: TGTGCCAGTTGCCCGGGACAGGCGCACGAAAAACTGTTTTTT. Its protein product is CASCPGQAHEKLFF.

This clone occurred a few times. The V gene is TRBV9, the J gene TRBJ1-1; D may be TRBD1 (5 bases). The CDR3 runs 13 residues. From germline, CDR1 is SGDLS and CDR2 YYNGEE. V was pared by 1 base and J by 3 bases, with 7 bases between. CDR3 sequence: CASSVSGDTEAFF. The DNA of the CDR3 is TGTGCCAGCAGCGTATCGGGGGACACTGAAGCTTTCTTT.

This clone ranks as large (0.1 to 1%). V gene TRBV6-8 combines with J gene TRBJ2-2; no clear D. The CDR3 runs 12 residues. V was trimmed by 6 bases and J by 1 base, leaving 3 bases between them. Germline V gene lookup returns CDR1 MNHGY and CDR2 SAAAGT. The CDR3 is CASRRNTGELFF. The CDR3 DNA is TGTGCCAGCAGGAGGAACACCGGGGAGCTGTTTTTT.

Only one count was recorded for this clone. The chain recombines TRBV18 with TRBJ1-5; D call uncertain. CDR1 KGHSH and CDR2 LQKENI come from the germline V gene. Trimming took 5 bases from V and 3 from J, leaving 8 bases between them. The CDR3 runs to 13 residues. The CDR3, as DNA: TGTGCCAGCTCAGCGGGTATCAATCAGCCCCAGCATTTT. Translation: CASSAGINQPQHF.

This clone was detected a few times. The V gene is TRBV6-8, the J gene TRBJ1-2; 7 bases map to TRBD1. CDR3 length equals 13 residues. V trimming: 2 bases; J trimming: 14 bases; junction bases outside the gene matches: 11. Germline values: CDR1 MNHGY, CDR2 SAAAGT. CDR3 sequence (DNA): TGTGCCAGCAGTTACCTCCTCCAGGGGGAGAGGACCTTC. Amino acids: CASSYLLQGERTF.

The chain employs TRBV30 and TRBJ2-1; D is ambiguous. This CDR3 is built from 12 residues. CDR1 is GTSNPN, CDR2 SVGIG, per germline (reference sequence). The V end was cut by 5 bases, the J end by 3 bases, with 8 bases between. The CDR3 sequence: CAWDHNYNEQFF. CDR3 nucleotides: TGTGCCTGGGACCACAACTACAATGAGCAGTTCTTC.

This clone was observed a handful of times. J is TRBJ1-1 and V is TRBV9, with D perhaps matching TRBD1 (5 bases). CDR3 size: 13 residues. V was shortened by 0 bases and J by 4 bases, with 7 bases between the two germline ends. CDR1 and CDR2 from the germline V gene are SGDLS and YYNGEE. CDR3 sequence: CASSVGGFTEAFF. The CDR3 DNA reads TGTGCCAGCAGCGTAGGGGGGTTCACTGAAGCTTTCTTT.

The CDR3: CASSPRRGSEAFF. Here the CDR3 DNA reads TGTGCCAGTAGTCCACGTCGGGGCTCTGAAGCTTTCTTT. The rearrangement uses TRBV19 and TRBJ1-1; a possible D gene is TRBD1 (5 bases). CDR1 is LNHDA, CDR2 SQIVND, per germline (reference sequence). This CDR3 spans 13 amino acids. The ends were cut back, 5 bases at V and 6 bases at J, with 13 bases in the middle.

The chain recombines TRBV30 with TRBJ2-2, with 11 bases identical to TRBD2. From germline, CDR1 is GTSNPN and CDR2 SVGIG (reference sequence). J was trimmed by 0 bases and V by 5 bases; bases with no gene match: 2. The CDR3 contains 15 residues. CDR3 region: CAWATSGANTGELFF. The CDR3 region has the DNA TGTGCCTGGGCGACTAGCGGGGCGAACACCGGGGAGCTGTTTTTT.

This clone was picked up one time. This chain joins TRBV19 and TRBJ1-2; possibly TRBD1 for D (6 bases). This CDR3 is 13 amino acids long. Germline values: CDR1 LNHDA, CDR2 SQIVND (reference sequence). V dropped 6 bases and J dropped 4 bases, with 12 bases sitting between them. CDR3 sequence (DNA): TGTGCCAGTAGCCCACAGGGTTTCTATGGCTACACCTTC. Translating it yields CASSPQGFYGYTF.

J is TRBJ2-1 and V is TRBV11-3; TRBD2 matches 9 bases. The CDR3 spans 17 residues. V trimming: 1 base; J trimming: 5 bases; junction bases outside the gene matches: 9. Germline loops: CDR1 SGHNT, CDR2 YENEEA. The CDR3 nucleotides are TGTGCCAGCAGCTTAGTTGTGGGGACTAGCAGGGACAATGAGCAGTTCTTC. Translation gives CASSLVVGTSRDNEQFF. The whole variable domain, remainder taken from reference TRBV11-3 and TRBJ2-1, is EAGVVQSPRYKIIEKKQPVAFWCNPISGHNTLYWYLQNLGQGPELLIRYENEEAVDDSQLPKDRFSAERLKGVDSTLKIQPAELGDSAVYLCASSLVVGTSRDNEQFFGPGTRLTVL.

This chain connects TRBV9 to TRBJ2-1, with D perhaps TRBD2 (6 bases). Per the germline V gene, CDR1 is SGDLS and CDR2 is YYNGEE. Trimming left V 0 bases short and J 4 bases short, with 11 bases between. This CDR3 region has 15 residues. The CDR3 protein is CASSVEGLPYNEQFF. CDR3 DNA: TGTGCCAGCAGCGTAGAGGGACTCCCGTACAATGAGCAGTTCTTC.

The gene calls are TRBV18 and TRBJ1-3; D unresolved. Per the germline V gene, CDR1 is KGHSH and CDR2 is LQKENI. V shed 3 bases and J shed 1 base, with 10 bases lying between them. The CDR3 runs 15 residues. CDR3 sequence: CASSPPDRSGNTIYF. The DNA for the CDR3 is TGTGCCAGCTCACCTCCTGACCGGTCTGGAAACACCATATATTTT.

For the CDR3, the DNA is TGTGCCAGCAGCCAAGGCGACAGAACCTACTATGGCTACACCTTC. Translating gives CASSQGDRTYYGYTF. The chain links TRBV11-3 to TRBJ1-2, with TRBD1 as a possible D gene (5 bases). The CDR3 runs 15 residues. Trimming removed 5 bases at V and 3 bases at J, with 16 bases between. The germline CDR1 and CDR2 sequences are SGHNT and YENEEA.

This clone counts as medium-sized. This chain connects TRBV11-3 to TRBJ2-2, with TRBD2 identical over 14 bases. J gave up 5 bases and V 5 bases, and 10 bases lay outside the gene matches. This CDR3 is built from 18 residues. Germline lookup yields CDR1 SGHNT and CDR2 YENEEA. CDR3 in DNA: TGTGCCAGCAGCCCTAGCTCGGGACTAGCGGGAGATACCGGGGAGCTGTTTTTT. Translating gives CASSPSSGLAGDTGELFF.

In this sample, this clone is medium-sized (0.01 to 0.1%). The rearrangement uses TRBV6-8 and TRBJ1-5, with 8 nucleotides matching TRBD1. This CDR3 contains 17 residues. CDR1 is MNHGY, CDR2 SAAAGT, per germline. The V gene end was trimmed by 2 bases and the J gene end by 4 bases; junction bases not matched to a gene: 10. CDR3 residues: CASSYGGGRGPNQPQHF. The CDR3 DNA is TGTGCCAGCAGTTACGGTGGGGGCAGGGGGCCGAATCAGCCCCAGCATTTT.

By its share, this clone is hyperexpanded. The chain combines TRBV9 with TRBJ1-1, with 10 bases matching TRBD1. Germline trimming cut 0 bases from V and 0 bases from J; bases unmatched to any gene: 5. Germline V lookup: CDR1 SGDLS, CDR2 YYNGEE. The CDR3 consists of 17 residues. This CDR3 reads CASSVDPTGGMNTEAFF. The CDR3 DNA sequence: TGTGCCAGCAGCGTAGATCCGACAGGGGGCATGAACACTGAAGCTTTCTTT.

This clone is labeled as large. The chain employs TRBV11-3 and TRBJ2-2, with 9 bases aligning to TRBD2. With V trimmed by 5 bases and J by 7 bases, 11 bases remained unmatched. The CDR3 has 16 amino acids. CDR1 and CDR2 (germline): SGHNT, YENEEA. In DNA, the CDR3 is TGTGCCAGCAGCCCCAGGGCGGGAGGGCCGGACGGGGAGCTGTTTTTT. Its protein is CASSPRAGGPDGELFF.

This clone is judged medium-sized (0.01 to 0.1%). This chain uses TRBV11-3 with TRBJ1-5; perhaps TRBD1 as D (5 bases). This CDR3 comprises 16 residues. Germline CDR1 SGHNT, CDR2 YENEEA. V lost 1 base and J 1 base, leaving 11 bases between the germline ends. This chain's CDR3 is CASSLGAAGSNQPQHF. In DNA, the CDR3 is TGTGCCAGCAGCTTAGGGGCGGCAGGGAGCAATCAGCCCCAGCATTTT.

This sequence joins TRBV19 and TRBJ1-5, with 8 bases matching TRBD1. Looked up from germline, CDR1 is LNHDA and CDR2 is SQIVND (reference sequence). The ends lost 2 bases at V and 1 base at J; junction bases unmatched: 7. The CDR3 length is 17 residues. As DNA, the CDR3 is TGTGCCAGTAGTATAATCCCAGGGGGCGCCAGCAATCAGCCCCAGCATTTT. It specifies CASSIIPGGASNQPQHF.